This is a list of T cell receptor beta chains from one sample in a study of neurological immune-mediated disorders. One entry per CDR3 protein results from TCRdb running MiXCR on the 5' RACE reads. The repertoire holds 20,000 to 30,000 distinct CDR3 sequences, with about 13% as singletons. Sequenced material: PBMCs. Every receptor here comes from a woman aged 55 to 70 with HTLV-1-associated myelopathy (HAM/TSP). The conserved cysteine and the conserved F or W are not part of the CDR3 here. Clone size is given for some rows only: seen once, a few or many times, or a class if the clone is expanded.

cdr3_aa,v_call,clone_size
ASGRLRTGYGGSYNEQF,TRBV12-5,many
SARADPNTEAF,TRBV20-1,many
ASSLDGTGIDEQY,TRBV5-1,many
ANSLAGGDYEQY,TRBV6-1,many
SARTDSTTLAKNIQY,TRBV20-1,medium-sized
SAWGQRGTQY,TRBV20-1,many
SAVDSSNTGELF,TRBV20-1,many
SARGLLGTSAYVPGDTQY,TRBV20-1,many
ASSLDQGDPLAGELF,TRBV5-1,many
ASSDSLGTSGGPLGKNIQY,TRBV25-1,many
ASSLAGTEHQPQH,TRBV5-1,many
ASRETGNTEAF,TRBV7-2,-
ASSLRTYGYT,TRBV11-2,many
SVGSLAVTGELF,TRBV20-1,once
SAGQGYVTDTQY,TRBV20-1,many
ASSLATSQNIQY,TRBV5-1,-
ASSYIEPSANTGELF,TRBV6-5,many
SASIRGYEQY,TRBV20-1,many
ASSRGTSGRATATQY,TRBV5-1,many
ASSTTGGNEQF,TRBV18,few
ASSSATSGAGELF,TRBV5-4,few
AISVRSDNEQF,TRBV10-3,many
ASSRGSQETQY,TRBV4-2,many
ASSLASGTHNEQF,TRBV5-1,many
ATSETGGRNQPQH,TRBV6-2/TRBV6-3,many
ASSPSGGNYNEQF,TRBV7-8,medium-sized
ASSLGTGWASIQY,TRBV7-2,many
SVDPSGVYNEQF,TRBV29-1,many
ASSFPPDRGAGELF,TRBV11-2,many
SAPAGTGQNTIY,TRBV20-1,many
ASSQDRRVRNEQF,TRBV14,many
TSSHRVQGPFNYGYT,TRBV1,-
ASSYSPGRGRGPGELF,TRBV6-5,many
ASSQDRPGTGGNTIY,TRBV4-3,many
ASSFQGPGTDTQY,TRBV11-3,many
ASKEDRGYEQY,TRBV7-9,many
SAPDYRGMDNSPLH,TRBV20-1,many
ASSARGADTQY,TRBV3-1,-
SAREGREIEAF,TRBV20-1,many
ASSPTTHEKLF,TRBV11-2,many
ASSIDRGTDKQY,TRBV6-5,-
ASSPSSVSDQPQH,TRBV3-1,many
ASSGSGRITDTQY,TRBV2,-
ASSGLRLAAQETQY,TRBV11-2,many
SAEWGGAYEQY,TRBV20-1,many